A single sample gave rise to the 25 T cell receptor beta chains below, sequenced in a study of control samples from healthy donors and cancer patients. The assay was immunoSEQ multiplex PCR, and TCRdb's table has in-frame clones only and misses some. The data contain roughly 47,000 clones, roughly 86% of them seen just once; the ten biggest clones take up approximately 10%. Sequencing input: PBMCs. Receptors originate from a woman aged 60-75 years with lung cancer.

This clone was seen a handful of times. This sequence joins TRBV7-9 and TRBJ1-2; D is unresolved. Per germline, CDR1 SEHNR and CDR2 FQNEAQ (reference sequence). The CDR3 is 14 amino acids. Trimming stripped 1 base from V and 3 bases from J, with 9 bases between. This chain's CDR3 is CASSLEITYYGYTF. CDR3 sequence (DNA): TGTGCCAGCAGCTTAGAAATCACCTACTATGGCTACACCTTC.

The chain carries TRBV3-1 (or the pseudogene TRBV3-2) and TRBJ2-7, with D hard to call. Trimming pared 0 bases from V and 2 bases from J, leaving 11 bases between. This CDR3 has 15 amino acids. In germline, CDR1 is LGHDT, CDR2 YNNKEL (reference sequence). The CDR3: CASSQDGSQPYEQYF. The CDR3 region has the DNA TGTGCCAGCAGCCAAGATGGCAGCCAACCCTACGAGCAGTACTTC.

V usage is TRBV6-5 and J usage is TRBJ2-7; 13 bases match TRBD2. The junction had 6 bases not matched to a gene; V was cut back by 9 bases and J by 4 bases. Germline CDR1 MNHEY, CDR2 SVGAGI. This CDR3 is built from 14 residues. CDR3 protein: CASKPTSGRYEQYF. The CDR3 DNA reads TGTGCCAGTAAACCGACTAGCGGGAGGTACGAGCAGTACTTC.

This chain joins TRBV25-1 and TRBJ2-2; 9 bases are a match to TRBD2. J gave up 7 bases and V 5 bases, and 8 bases lay outside the gene matches. The CDR3 consists of 15 residues. CDR1 is MGHDK and CDR2 is SYGVNS in the germline V gene. Here the CDR3 reads CASSPRLAGDGELFF. The CDR3 coding sequence is TGTGCCAGCAGTCCGCGATTAGCGGGAGACGGGGAGCTGTTTTTT.

This chain joins TRBV25-1 and TRBJ2-5; D may be TRBD2 (5 bases). Germline values: CDR1 MGHDK, CDR2 SYGVNS. The CDR3 has 13 residues. V gave up 8 bases and J gave up 3 bases, with 13 bases separating them. CDR3 protein: CASCWAGEETQYF. The CDR3 nucleotides are TGTGCCAGCTGTTGGGCGGGTGAAGAGACCCAGTACTTC.

V and J are TRBV30 and TRBJ2-6, with D possibly being TRBD2 (5 bases). V was pared by 1 base and J by 0 bases, with 10 bases between. The CDR3 contains 16 residues. Per germline, CDR1 GTSNPN and CDR2 SVGIG (reference sequence). CDR3 nucleotides: TGTGCCTGGAGTGCAGGACTGAGCTCTGGGGCCAACGTCCTGACTTTC. Translating it yields CAWSAGLSSGANVLTF.

The rearrangement joins TRBV7-2 to TRBJ2-7; D gene uncertain. V was shortened by 6 bases and J by 5 bases, with 17 bases between the two germline ends. This CDR3 is 14 amino acids long. Germline CDR1 and CDR2: SGHTA and FQGNSA. CDR3 sequence (DNA): TGTGCCAGCAGTCACTCGCAGGCTCGGAACGAGCAGTACTTC. It translates to CASSHSQARNEQYF.

This sequence joins TRBV7-9 and TRBJ1-1; D possibly corresponds to TRBD1 (5 bases). Germline values: CDR1 SEHNR, CDR2 FQNEAQ (reference sequence). This CDR3 comprises 14 residues. Deletions cut 4 bases from V and 4 bases from J, with 13 bases between. The CDR3 spells CASSWGAGVTEAFF. The CDR3 region has the DNA TGTGCCAGCAGCTGGGGTGCGGGGGTCACTGAAGCTTTCTTT.

The rearrangement joins TRBV24-1 to TRBJ2-1, with 11 bases that match TRBD1. The CDR3 spans 14 residues. V lost 9 bases and J lost 7; bases outside the gene matches: 7. Germline-derived CDR1 and CDR2 are KGHDR and SFDVKD. Here the CDR3 reads CATQGTGGSNEQFF. DNA of the CDR3: TGTGCCACCCAAGGGACAGGGGGGTCAAATGAGCAGTTCTTC.

The V gene is TRBV5-1, the J gene TRBJ1-6; 7 bases align to TRBD1. After removal of 4 bases from V and 10 bases from J, the junction contained 11 bases not matched to a gene. This CDR3 is built from 15 residues. Germline V CDR1 and CDR2: SGHRS, YFSETQ. Here the CDR3 DNA reads TGCGCCAGCAGCCCCACCCGTCAGGGGGGATCACCCCTCCACTTT. Translating it yields CASSPTRQGGSPLHF.

The chain is built from TRBV13 and TRBJ2-3; 7 bases fit TRBD1. Germline CDR1 reads PRHDT; CDR2 reads FYEKMQ (reference sequence). The length of the CDR3 is 16 residues. J was trimmed by 6 bases and V by 3 bases; bases with no gene match: 12. The CDR3 nucleotides read TGTGCCAGCAGCTTCGCCGACAGGGAGAAAGCGGATACGCAGTATTTT. Its protein is CASSFADREKADTQYF. The complete variable domain, with remaining parts taken from reference TRBV13 and TRBJ2-3, reads AAGVIQSPRHLIKEKRETATLKCYPIPRHDTVYWYQQGPGQDPQFLISFYEKMQSDKGSIPDRFSAQQFSDYHSELNMSSLELGDSALYFCASSFADREKADTQYFGPGTRLTVL.

Only one count was recorded for this clone. The J gene is TRBJ2-7, the V gene TRBV7-9; D not resolved. The length of the CDR3 is 12 residues. Germline CDR1 and CDR2: SEHNR and FQNEAQ (reference sequence). The V and J ends lost 1 base and 6 bases respectively, with 7 bases between them. CDR3 in DNA: TGTGCCAGCAGCTTAGGGTCAACCGAGCAGTACTTC. Translation gives CASSLGSTEQYF.

V gene TRBV29-1 combines with J gene TRBJ1-1; 7 bases fit TRBD1. Per the germline V gene, CDR1 is SQVTM and CDR2 is ANQGSEA. V was pared by 2 bases and J by 1 base, with 1 base of the junction left unmatched. This CDR3 spans 13 amino acids. The CDR3 coding sequence is TGCAGCGTTGAAAGGGACAGGAACACTGAAGCTTTCTTT. This translates into CSVERDRNTEAFF. Full variable domain (missing parts from reference TRBV29-1 and TRBJ1-1): SAVISQKPSRDICQRGTSLTIQCQVDSQVTMMFWYRQQPGQSLTLIATANQGSEATYESGFVIDKFPISRPNLTFSTLTVSNMSPEDSSIYLCSVERDRNTEAFFGQGTRLTVV.

The count of this clone is one. The V gene is TRBV5-6, the J gene TRBJ1-5; 7 positions agree with TRBD1. V shed 4 bases and J 2 bases; nucleotides not matched to a gene: 6. The length of the CDR3 is 15 residues. The V gene's germline CDR1 is SGHDT and CDR2 YYEEEE. The CDR3 sequence: CASSTGGTGNQPQHF. DNA of the CDR3: TGTGCCAGCAGCACCGGTGGGACAGGCAATCAGCCCCAGCATTTT.

The chain joins TRBV6-5 to TRBJ1-3; D is unresolved. The CDR3 has 14 amino acids. Germline V gene sequence: CDR1 MNHEY, CDR2 SVGAGI. V lost 5 bases, J lost 0 bases, and 8 bases lay in between. The CDR3 is CASSLGSSGNTIYF. The CDR3 coding sequence is TGTGCCAGCAGTCTAGGGAGCTCTGGAAACACCATATATTTT.

The V call is TRBV19, the J call TRBJ1-3; 7 nucleotides align to TRBD1. Germline values: CDR1 LNHDA, CDR2 SQIVND (reference sequence). This CDR3 contains 15 residues. The junction had 8 bases not matched to a gene; V was cut back by 5 bases and J by 4 bases. The CDR3 loop is CASSAQGTDGNTIYF. The CDR3 bases are TGTGCCAGTAGTGCCCAGGGGACAGACGGAAACACCATATATTTT.

This rearrangement joins TRBV7-3 to TRBJ1-1; possible D gene TRBD1, 5 bases. Germline loops: CDR1 SGHTA, CDR2 FQGTGA. The CDR3 contains 15 residues. V lost 5 bases and J 5 bases, leaving 18 bases between the germline ends. CDR3 nucleotide sequence: TGTGCCAGCAGCCCCTCCGCAGGGTTCGAAACTGAAGCTTTCTTT. This translates into CASSPSAGFETEAFF.

The chain is built from TRBV7-7 and TRBJ1-2, with D maybe TRBD1 (5 bases). There are 15 residues in the CDR3. V lost 0 bases to trimming and J lost 6 bases, with 14 bases between them. Germline V gene data show CDR1 as SSHAT and CDR2 as FNYEAQ (reference sequence). The CDR3, as DNA: TGTGCCAGCAGCTTAGCCACAGCAGGCAGGGATGGCTACACCTTC. It codes for CASSLATAGRDGYTF.

J is TRBJ2-7 and V is TRBV14, with 9 bases fitting TRBD1. CDR1 is SGHDN, CDR2 FVKESK, per germline. V gave up 4 bases and J gave up 0 bases; unmatched junction bases: 4. The CDR3 covers 15 residues. The DNA for the CDR3 is TGTGCCAGCAGCCGGGGACAGGGAACCTCCTACGAGCAGTACTTC. The encoded protein is CASSRGQGTSYEQYF.

V gene TRBV9 combines with J gene TRBJ1-4; no clear D gene. CDR1 is SGDLS, CDR2 YYNGEE, per germline. V lost 4 bases and J 7 bases, leaving 17 bases between the germline ends. There are 15 residues in the CDR3. CDR3 nucleotides: TGTGCCAGCAGCCCACGACGGGGAAGGAGTGAAAAACTGTTTTTT. This gives the protein CASSPRRGRSEKLFF.

The CDR3 region is CATSDGQLARESQYF. Here the CDR3 DNA reads TGTGCCACCAGTGATGGCCAACTAGCGCGAGAATCTCAGTATTTT. The chain is built from TRBV24-1 and TRBJ2-3; 7 positions agree with TRBD2. CDR3 length: 15 amino acids. The V gene end was trimmed by 3 bases and the J gene end by 12 bases; junction bases not matched to a gene: 14. Germline loops: CDR1 KGHDR, CDR2 SFDVKD.

The CDR3 bases are TGTGCCAGCAGTACCCTCATCGCTGAAGCTTTCTTT. Protein product: CASSTLIAEAFF. The J gene is TRBJ1-1, the V gene TRBV28; no definite D call. V lost 5 bases and J lost 6, with 10 bases in between. The germline CDR1 and CDR2 sequences are MDHEN and SYDVKM. The CDR3 has 12 residues.

This clone has a handful of counts. The J gene is TRBJ1-1, the V gene TRBV2; no clear D. The CDR3 is 14 residues long. Trimming stripped 4 bases from V and 1 base from J, with 10 bases between. Germline assignment: CDR1 SNHLY and CDR2 FYNNEI. CDR3 in DNA: TGTGCCAGCAGTGTTAGACACCCGAACACTGAAGCTTTCTTT. It translates to CASSVRHPNTEAFF.

This clone occurred once. This rearrangement joins TRBV28 to TRBJ1-5, with D unclear. This CDR3 region has 15 residues. Germline loops: CDR1 MDHEN, CDR2 SYDVKM. The V and J ends lost 2 bases and 4 bases respectively, with 12 bases between them. CDR3 protein: CASSLRGRRNQPQHF. DNA for the CDR3: TGTGCCAGCAGTTTACGCGGACGGAGGAATCAGCCCCAGCATTTT.

The V and J genes are TRBV7-2 and TRBJ2-7, with 8 bases lining up with TRBD1. J was trimmed by 6 bases and V by 4 bases; bases with no gene match: 5. The CDR3 is made up of 13 amino acids. Germline V gene sequence: CDR1 SGHTA, CDR2 FQGNSA. The CDR3 reads CASSSRQGTEQYF. The CDR3 nucleotides are TGTGCCAGCAGCTCCAGACAGGGGACCGAGCAGTACTTC.